This T cell receptor beta chain originates from a study of beta chain features in type 1 diabetes. There are 16 residues in the CDR3. V dropped 1 base and J dropped 0 bases, with 11 bases sitting between them. Per germline, CDR1 SEHNR and CDR2 FQNEAQ (reference sequence). Expressed TCRB transcripts were sequenced, since all the RNA that had been isolated was reverse transcribed. The method was immunoSEQ multiplex PCR; TCRdb's version includes in-frame clones alone and lacks a portion of them. The table records just over 450,000 clones, 30% of them present only once. The chain combines TRBV7-9 with TRBJ2-3; D remains ambiguous. Specimen: naive CD4+ T cells from blood. The origin of this receptor is a man younger than 35 in good health. The CDR3 nucleotides are TGTGCCAGCAGCTTAGGTTTAGTACGGAGCACAGATACGCAGTATTTT. Translating gives CASSLGLVRSTDTQYF. Looking up the rest from reference TRBV7-9 and TRBJ2-3 gives the full variable domain: DTGVSQNPRHKITKRGQNVTFRCDPISEHNRLYWYRQTLGQGPEFLTYFQNEAQLEKSRLLSDRFSAERPKGSFSTLEIQRTEQGDSAMYLCASSLGLVRSTDTQYFGPGTRLTVL.